This paragraph reports one T cell receptor beta chain. TCRdb re-derived calls from the 5' RACE reads in MiXCR, one entry per CDR3 protein. The sample holds fewer than 400,000 distinct CDR3 sequences, 10% to 15% seen once. The CDR3 runs to 14 residues. Trimming cost V 3 bases and J 6 bases, with 14 bases left between them. The entry originates in a study of T-cell memory formation after mild COVID-19. Study information: The TCR clusters were mostly specific to one donor.

The chain combines TRBV12-3 or TRBV12-4 with TRBJ2-5, with a possible D match to TRBD1 (6 bases). This clonotype was sampled from a young man who had mild COVID-19 (a few samples of this study predate the infection). Cell type and time point are not known. Input material: PBMCs or a T cell subset sorted from them (not recorded which). The DNA for the CDR3 is TGTGCCAGCAGTTTTAGGCAGGGGATGCAGACCCAGTACTTC. It is translated as CASSFRQGMQTQYF.